Below are 7 T cell receptor beta chains sequenced from a single sample in a study of blood T cell repertoires in COVID-19. Clones were read by immunoSEQ multiplex PCR, and TCRdb kept only the in-frame ones, dropping some. Among some 240,000 clones, roughly 85% were seen once, and the ten largest hold 2% to 3%. Sequences were obtained from peripheral blood. The receptors were gathered from a woman between 65 and 79 years old with COVID-19, enrolled during active disease.

J is TRBJ2-1 and V is TRBV3-1 (or the pseudogene TRBV3-2); 7 positions agree with TRBD1. The CDR3 spans 14 residues. Losses at the gene ends were 2 bases for V and 13 bases for J; bases not matched to a gene: 11. Germline assignment: CDR1 LGHDT and CDR2 YNNKEL (reference sequence). This CDR3 is CASSQHLIRQGQFF. The CDR3 DNA reads as TGTGCCAGCAGCCAACATTTAATAAGACAGGGTCAGTTCTTC.

The genes are TRBV6-2 or TRBV6-3 and TRBJ2-5; D ambiguous. The CDR3 has 12 residues. Germline CDR1 and CDR2: MNHEY and SVGEGT. Deletions cut 5 bases from V and 5 bases from J, with 9 bases between. The DNA of the CDR3 is TGTGCCAGCAGTATTAACCGGGAGACCCAGTACTTC. Residues: CASSINRETQYF.

This clone was observed once. This CDR3 is CASSDSQGKLQPQHF. CDR3 sequence (DNA): TGTGCCAGCAGTGATAGTCAGGGGAAACTTCAGCCCCAGCATTTT. The rearrangement links TRBV2 to TRBJ1-5; D may be TRBD1 (6 bases). The CDR3 covers 15 residues. Trimming took 3 bases from V and 6 from J, leaving 15 bases between them. Germline V gene data show CDR1 as SNHLY and CDR2 as FYNNEI.

V and J are TRBV7-9 and TRBJ1-1, with 7 bases lining up with TRBD1. The V gene end was trimmed by 5 bases and the J gene end by 2 bases; junction bases not matched to a gene: 8. CDR1 is SEHNR, CDR2 FQNEAQ, per germline (reference sequence). The CDR3 totals 15 residues. The CDR3 loop reads CASSPLQGVNTEAFF. CDR3 in DNA: TGTGCCAGCAGCCCACTCCAGGGGGTTAACACTGAAGCTTTCTTT.

The chain combines TRBV29-1 with TRBJ2-1; D is ambiguous. V was shortened by 6 bases and J by 0 bases, with 9 bases between the two germline ends. Germline CDR1 and CDR2: SQVTM and ANQGSEA. The CDR3 is made up of 13 amino acids. The CDR3 DNA follows: TGCAGCGTAGCTAGTTCCTCCTACAATGAGCAGTTCTTC. Translating it yields CSVASSSYNEQFF.

The CDR3 DNA follows: TGTGCCAGCAGCTTGGGGGCGCAGTTATCTGGCTACACCTTC. It encodes CASSLGAQLSGYTF. The V call is TRBV5-8, the J call TRBJ1-2; D gene uncertain. The V end lost 0 bases, the J end lost 7 bases, and 13 bases lay between the germline ends. The CDR3 has 14 residues. Germline V gene lookup returns CDR1 SGHTS and CDR2 YDEGEE. The variable domain in full, with the rest retrieved from reference TRBV5-8 and TRBJ1-2, is EAGVTQSPTHLIKTRGQQATLRCSPISGHTSVYWYQQALGLGLQFLLWYDEGEERNRGNFPPRFSGRQFPNYSSELNVNALELEDSALYLCASSLGAQLSGYTFGSGTRLTVV.

CDR3 region: CASSVVGSYGYTF. CDR3 DNA sequence: TGTGCCAGCAGTGTAGTGGGCAGCTATGGCTACACCTTC. This chain connects TRBV2 to TRBJ1-2; D unclear. This CDR3 contains 13 residues. CDR1 is SNHLY, CDR2 FYNNEI, per germline. Between the trimmed V and J ends, which lost 4 bases and 4 bases, there was a span of 10 bases.